This TCR beta chain was recorded in a study of T cell responses to AZD1222 COVID-19 vaccine. CDR1 and CDR2 (germline): SGHAT, FQNNGV. Trimming left V 0 bases short and J 0 bases short, with 6 bases between. CDR3 length equals 15 residues. As regards this clone: Its antigen is not identified.

Generated by immunoSEQ multiplex PCR, the TCRdb table keeps only in-frame clones and is missing some. This sample has over 95,000 clones; roughly 90% occur once, and the top ten carry approximately 15%. The study, taken as a whole, reports: Repertoire sampling was restricted to post-peak T cell response timepoints. Once two AZD1222 doses were given, Spike-specific TCR breadth and depth went up. Donors were mostly white British, more females; clonal diversity possibly underestimated.

J is TRBJ2-4 and V is TRBV11-2; tentatively, D is TRBD2 (6 bases). This clonotype was sampled from an adult who received the AZD1222 COVID-19 vaccine. The sample here was peripheral blood, taken 28 days after the second AZD1222 dose. The CDR3: CASSLEGLAKNIQYF. CDR3 nucleotides: TGTGCCAGCAGCTTAGAGGGACTAGCCAAAAACATTCAGTACTTC.